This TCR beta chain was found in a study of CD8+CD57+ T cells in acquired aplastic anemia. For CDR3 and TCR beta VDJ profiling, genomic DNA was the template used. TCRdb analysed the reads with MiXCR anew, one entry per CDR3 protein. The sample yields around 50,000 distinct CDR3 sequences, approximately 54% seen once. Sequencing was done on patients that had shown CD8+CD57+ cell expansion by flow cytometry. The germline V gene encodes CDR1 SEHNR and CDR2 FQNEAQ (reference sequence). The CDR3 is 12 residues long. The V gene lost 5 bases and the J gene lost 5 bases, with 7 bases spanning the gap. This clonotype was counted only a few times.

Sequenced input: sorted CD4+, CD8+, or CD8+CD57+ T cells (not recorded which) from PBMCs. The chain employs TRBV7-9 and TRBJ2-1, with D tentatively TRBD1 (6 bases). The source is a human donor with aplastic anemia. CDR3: CASSGGDNEQFF. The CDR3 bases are TGTGCCAGCAGCGGGGGCGACAATGAGCAGTTCTTC.